The T cell receptor beta chain under discussion was sequenced for a study of T cell responses to AZD1222 COVID-19 vaccine (dated by TCRdb to the early 2020s). Background for the entire study: Because spike-specific TCR depth and breadth did not differ between the two schedules, AZD1222 recipients who got a second dose at roughly 4 weeks were pooled with those who got a second dose at roughly 12 weeks. Trial participants were enrolled into age subgroups of 18-55, 56-69 and 70-plus years, which contained approximately 150, 30 and 60 TCR-sequenced participants, respectively. TCR sequencing covered more than 230 trial participants: 200 to 220 given two doses of AZD1222 and 26 given two doses of MenACWY control vaccine.

The CDR3 regions of human TCRbeta chains were analyzed by immunosequencing. In the authors' own workflow: TCRs in the repertoires were matched against a reference library of SARS-CoV-2-specific TCRs that had been generated with the MIRA antigen-specificity platform. Breadth was defined as the fraction of unique TCRs that were SARS-CoV-2-associated. Depth was defined as the fraction of total T cells that were SARS-CoV-2-associated. Using the MIRA data, each spike-specific TCR was mapped to the spike region that the TCR reacts to and placed in a CD4 or CD8 class. Log10-transformed breadth and depth values were compared by one-way ANOVA with Sidak's multiple comparisons tests. TCRdb took this table from immuneACCESS and kept in-frame rearrangements with V and J called. Such tables lack part of the clones; where checked against another copy, unresolved V genes explain under half of the gap, and the rest is unexplained. V and J calls and clone size are as listed in that table; D and trimming were resolved from the DNA. This sample gives around 58,000 clones in total; around 84% of them show up just once. About 10% of the sample lies in the top ten.

Broad study findings and their caveats: Epitopes outside the regions mutated in the B.1.351 and B.1.1.7 variants were reportedly recognized by nearly half of the unique spike-specific TCRs. Conclusions about previously exposed vaccinees were limited because only 5 or 6 AZD1222 recipients were SARS-CoV-2 seropositive at baseline. CD4 TCRs associated with the vaccine covered the entire spike protein, and the dominant responses were in regions 160-218 and 743-854. After two AZD1222 doses, both the breadth and the depth of spike-specific TCRs were significantly higher than at day 0 and than in MenACWY recipients. The 56-69-year group was small, and its depth increase did not reach significance, likely because of low power. Participants were mostly white British and included more females than males, and it was suggested by the authors that clonal diversity may have been underestimated. Because no day 14 peak-response samples were available, repertoires were characterized only after the peak T cell response.

In the paper's terms, the time point label means: baseline before first vaccination. Vaccinee samples came from UK trials COV001 and COV002, including a single-blind randomized controlled phase 2/3 trial of AZD1222 (ChAdOx1 nCoV-19) in healthy adults. For TCRbeta chain sequencing, PBMC samples from trial participants were taken at day 0 and at day 28 after the second dose. Of note for this clone: It lacks a known antigen. No much larger clonotype is one base removed from it; base qualities were not supplied.

V is pared back by 2 bases and J by 3 bases, with 10 bases lying between the germline termini. Counted from cysteine to phenylalanine, this CDR3 has 15 amino acids. The CDR3 DNA has 45 bases and is translated from base 1. CDR1 is given as MNHEY and CDR2 as SVGEGT, both from the germline V gene. This clonotype originated in an adult in good health. This chain joins TRBV6-2 or TRBV6-3 to TRBJ2-2, with the D call tentatively TRBD1 or TRBD2, each fitting 5 bases. Sequenced material: peripheral blood, taken on day 0 of AZD1222 vaccination. The CDR3 reads CASSYGGRDTGELFF. The nucleotide sequence is TGTGCCAGCAGTTACGGAGGCAGGGACACCGGGGAGCTGTTTTTT.